The 20 T cell receptor beta chains below all came from one sample that was sequenced in a study of blood T cell repertoires in COVID-19. This table comes from immunoSEQ multiplex PCR, and its TCRdb copy is limited to in-frame clones, with some not included. The sample yields about 180,000 clones, about 81% seen once. Sequenced sample: peripheral blood. The source is a woman aged 80 or older with COVID-19, enrolled during active disease.

This clone has only a few counts. The chain has TRBV2 and TRBJ1-4; TRBD1 aligns across 7 bases. CDR1 is SNHLY, CDR2 FYNNEI, per germline. J gave up 0 bases and V 6 bases, and 7 bases lay outside the gene matches. The CDR3 is 16 residues long. The CDR3 region has the DNA TGTGCCAGCAGCGCCGGGACAGCGGCAACTAATGAAAAACTGTTTTTT. Protein: CASSAGTAATNEKLFF.

V usage is TRBV5-4 and J usage is TRBJ2-5; TRBD2 aligns across 14 bases. CDR1 and CDR2 (germline): SGHNT, YYREEE (reference sequence). The J segment lost 1 base and the V segment lost 2 bases, leaving 4 bases of the junction unmatched. The CDR3 consists of 17 residues. The CDR3 nucleotides read TGTGCCAGCAGCTTCCTTGGGACTAGCGGGGGCCAAGAGACCCAGTACTTC. It encodes CASSFLGTSGGQETQYF.

This clone was recorded once. The CDR3 bases are TGTGCCAGCAGCTCCTTAGTGAACACTGAAGCTTTCTTT. It is translated as CASSSLVNTEAFF. The genes are TRBV5-4 and TRBJ1-1; D uncertain. The CDR3 is 13 amino acids. CDR1 SGHNT and CDR2 YYREEE come from the germline V gene (reference sequence). V lost 3 bases and J 0 bases, leaving 6 bases between the germline ends. Filled out from reference TRBV5-4 and TRBJ1-1, the complete variable domain reads ETGVTQSPTHLIKTRGQQVTLRCSSQSGHNTVSWYQQALGQGPQFIFQYYREEENGRGNFPPRFSGLQFPNYSSELNVNALELDDSALYLCASSSLVNTEAFFGQGTRLTVV.

V is TRBV18 and J is TRBJ1-5, with D maybe TRBD1 (5 bases). CDR3 length: 14 residues. Germline-derived CDR1 and CDR2 are KGHSH and LQKENI. V lost 5 bases to trimming and J lost 8 bases, with 16 bases between them. CDR3 sequence reads: CASSTRANGEPQHF. The CDR3 nucleotides are TGTGCCAGCTCAACCAGGGCCAACGGAGAGCCCCAGCATTTT.

The chain couples TRBV18 to TRBJ2-3; TRBD1 matches at 10 bases. There are 15 residues in the CDR3. Germline V gives CDR1 KGHSH, CDR2 LQKENI. J lost 0 bases, V lost 5 bases, and 2 bases had no gene match. CDR3 nucleotides: TGTGCCAGCTCAACGGGACAGGGGAGCACAGATACGCAGTATTTT. Its translation is CASSTGQGSTDTQYF.

This clone came up a few times. CDR3 loop: CASSSIGQGVTNEKLFF. CDR3 DNA: TGTGCCAGCAGTTCCATCGGACAGGGAGTTACTAATGAAAAACTGTTTTTT. This chain connects TRBV27 to TRBJ1-4; TRBD1 aligns across 8 bases. The CDR3 totals 17 residues. After removal of 4 bases from V and 2 bases from J, the junction contained 9 bases not matched to a gene. CDR1 is MNHEY and CDR2 is SMNVEV in the germline V gene (reference sequence).

The CDR3 nucleotides are TGTGCCAGCAGTCCCCAGGGGGACACCCTTCGGGGCTACACCTTC. The encoded protein is CASSPQGDTLRGYTF. The gene calls are TRBV9 and TRBJ1-2; 7 bases align to TRBD1. Unmatched junction bases numbered 15, after V lost 5 bases and J lost 8 bases. Germline loops: CDR1 SGDLS, CDR2 YYNGEE. The CDR3 consists of 15 residues.

This sequence joins TRBV5-1 and TRBJ2-5, with TRBD1 identical over 9 bases. The CDR3 is 15 amino acids. The germline V gene has CDR1 SGHRS and CDR2 YFSETQ. With 2 bases clipped from V and 5 bases from J, the junction kept 7 bases outside the gene matches. This chain's CDR3 is CASSLNTGGGETQYF. CDR3 nucleotide sequence: TGCGCCAGCAGCTTAAATACAGGGGGCGGGGAGACCCAGTACTTC.

The gene calls are TRBV5-1 and TRBJ1-5; the D is unclear. Trimming stripped 0 bases from V and 4 bases from J, with 5 bases between. Germline V lookup: CDR1 SGHRS, CDR2 YFSETQ. This CDR3 is built from 13 residues. CDR3 DNA sequence: TGCGCCAGCAGCTTGGGAGCGAATCAGCCCCAGCATTTT. It is translated as CASSLGANQPQHF.

The rearrangement joins TRBV2 to TRBJ2-2; D perhaps matches TRBD1 (6 bases). V lost 7 bases and J 2 bases, leaving 14 bases between the germline ends. CDR1 is SNHLY and CDR2 is FYNNEI in the germline V gene. CDR3 length: 15 residues. This chain's CDR3 is CASKPPGQNTGELFF. The CDR3 DNA is TGTGCCAGCAAACCCCCGGGACAAAACACCGGGGAGCTGTTTTTT. Based on the CDR3 plus reference TRBV2 and TRBJ2-2, the full variable domain is EPEVTQTPSHQVTQMGQEVILRCVPISNHLYFYWYRQILGQKVEFLVSFYNNEISEKSEIFDDQFSVERPDGSNFTLKIRSTKLEDSAMYFCASKPPGQNTGELFFGEGSRLTVL.

The chain combines TRBV5-5 with TRBJ2-5; TRBD2 is a possible D gene (7 bases). Trimming removed 5 bases from V and 3 bases from J, with 20 bases in between. The CDR3 consists of 16 residues. Germline assignment: CDR1 SGHKS and CDR2 YYEKEE (reference sequence). Here the CDR3 DNA reads TGTGCCAGCAGACTTGGGGGGGCCTGGAGGGAAGAGACCCAGTACTTC. The encoded protein is CASRLGGAWREETQYF.

The chain links TRBV15 to TRBJ1-1; D is possibly TRBD1 (6 bases). CDR1 LNHNV and CDR2 YYDKDF come from the germline V gene (reference sequence). This CDR3 has 13 amino acids. The V end was cut by 2 bases, the J end by 4 bases, with 8 bases between. CDR3 in amino acids: CATSRTGSTEAFF. As DNA, the CDR3 is TGTGCCACCAGCAGAACAGGGTCCACTGAAGCTTTCTTT.

The chain couples TRBV28 to TRBJ1-4; 7 bases map to TRBD1. From germline, CDR1 is MDHEN and CDR2 SYDVKM. The CDR3 is 14 residues long. Trimming took 6 bases from V and 8 from J; bases not matched to a gene: 9. The CDR3 sequence: CASSRAGGIEKLFF. The DNA of the CDR3 is TGTGCCAGCAGCCGGGCAGGGGGTATAGAAAAACTGTTTTTT.

This chain links TRBV24-1 with TRBJ2-1; 7 bases are a match to TRBD1. CDR1 and CDR2 (germline): KGHDR, SFDVKD. The CDR3 consists of 15 residues. J lost 4 bases, V lost 3 bases, and 5 bases had no gene match. This CDR3 is CATSDLGTAYNEQFF. The CDR3 coding sequence is TGTGCCACCAGTGATCTGGGGACAGCTTACAATGAGCAGTTCTTC.

This clone was counted a single time. V is TRBV29-1 and J is TRBJ1-1, with a tentative D call TRBD1 (5 bases). V dropped 4 bases and J dropped 5 bases, with 8 bases sitting between them. The germline CDR1 and CDR2 sequences are SQVTM and ANQGSEA. This CDR3 has 11 residues. The CDR3 nucleotides read TGCAGCGTTGGGGGGGTGACTGAAGCTTTCTTT. Encoded protein: CSVGGVTEAFF. Filled out from reference TRBV29-1 and TRBJ1-1, the complete variable domain reads SAVISQKPSRDICQRGTSLTIQCQVDSQVTMMFWYRQQPGQSLTLIATANQGSEATYESGFVIDKFPISRPNLTFSTLTVSNMSPEDSSIYLCSVGGVTEAFFGQGTRLTVV.

The chain links TRBV7-2 to TRBJ2-3; no reliable D call. V was shortened by 3 bases and J by 2 bases, with 6 bases between the two germline ends. Germline CDR1 reads SGHTA; CDR2 reads FQGNSA. The CDR3 is 13 residues long. Here the CDR3 reads CASSFLSTDTQYF. The CDR3 coding sequence is TGTGCCAGCAGCTTCCTATCCACAGATACGCAGTATTTT. Using reference TRBV7-2 and TRBJ2-3 for the parts outside the CDR3, the full variable domain is GAGVSQSPSNKVTEKGKDVELRCDPISGHTALYWYRQSLGQGLEFLIYFQGNSAPDKSGLPSDRFSAERTGGSVSTLTIQRTQQEDSAVYLCASSFLSTDTQYFGPGTRLTVL.

This clone has just a few counts. This chain uses TRBV7-9 with TRBJ1-2; a weak D match, TRBD1 (6 bases). Germline V CDR1 and CDR2: SEHNR, FQNEAQ (reference sequence). V was shortened by 0 bases and J by 7 bases, with 6 bases between the two germline ends. The CDR3 is made up of 12 amino acids. Here the CDR3 DNA reads TGTGCCAGCAGCTTAGCGGACAGTGGCTACACCTTC. This encodes CASSLADSGYTF. The whole variable domain, filled in from reference TRBV7-9 and TRBJ1-2, reads DTGVSQNPRHKITKRGQNVTFRCDPISEHNRLYWYRQTLGQGPEFLTYFQNEAQLEKSRLLSDRFSAERPKGSFSTLEIQRTEQGDSAMYLCASSLADSGYTFGSGTRLTVV.

This chain uses TRBV6-5 with TRBJ2-7; possibly TRBD1 for D (6 bases). This CDR3 has 15 residues. Per germline, CDR1 MNHEY and CDR2 SVGAGI. Between the trimmed V and J ends, which lost 4 bases and 3 bases, there was a span of 16 bases. The CDR3 protein is CASSLTPEGGYEQYF. The CDR3 region has the DNA TGTGCCAGCAGTTTGACCCCCGAAGGGGGCTACGAGCAGTACTTC.

The gene calls are TRBV5-1 and TRBJ1-6; 7 nucleotides match TRBD1. The CDR3 extends over 14 amino acids. Germline CDR1 SGHRS, CDR2 YFSETQ. Trimming at V came to 4 bases and at J to 11 bases, leaving 9 bases not matched to a gene. CDR3 sequence (DNA): TGCGCCAGCAGCGTCGGGACAGATTCAACACCCCTCCACTTT. Amino acid sequence: CASSVGTDSTPLHF.

This clone was detected once. The chain links TRBV7-9 to TRBJ2-5; unclear D gene. Germline V gives CDR1 SEHNR, CDR2 FQNEAQ (reference sequence). CDR3 length: 13 residues. Trimming removed 5 bases from V and 1 base from J, with 8 bases in between. The CDR3 nucleotides are TGTGCCAGCAGCCCCTCGGGCCAAGAGACCCAGTACTTC. Amino acids: CASSPSGQETQYF.